This is a list of T cell receptor beta chains from one sample in a study of blood T cell repertoires in COVID-19. The protocol was immunoSEQ multiplex PCR, while the TCRdb copy is restricted to in-frame clones and leaves out a portion. This repertoire shows roughly 73,000 clones, more than 70% found once; its top ten account for around 2.8%. Source material: peripheral blood. Source of these receptors: a man aged 65-85 years with active or convalescent COVID-19. CDR3s leave out the opening cysteine and the closing phenylalanine or tryptophan.

TRBV19,ASSTGGVGGGNQPQH
TRBV6-5,ASSQPGGTEAF
TRBV11-2,ASSLAPDRLYEQY
TRBV7-8,ASSRDRDEKLF
TRBV11-2,ASSSSLVGEAF
TRBV19,ASSTGAWGLAGRLF
TRBV2,ASSSGTSGTAIPETQY
TRBV29-1,SATGVGAYEQY
TRBV10-3,AISFGTASYGYT
TRBV19,ASSKGQGASYGYT
TRBV5-1,ASSRDRTSTGELF
TRBV5-6,ASNLDRGHGGYT
TRBV7-6,ASSGGGSKGEQF
TRBV3-1/TRBV3-2,ASSSTDTQY
TRBV4-1,ASSQGDSLPGAF
TRBV27,ASSTGAFSGRFYEQY
TRBV7-9,ASSLGTGTNQPQH
TRBV11-2,ASSLRRPGLAGNTIY
TRBV11-3,ASSSVGGTEYNEQF
TRBV27,ASSRQTGSGNTIY
TRBV2,ASSVTGKSTEAF
TRBV5-1,ASGLSGQATGNEQF
TRBV3-1/TRBV3-2,ASSLQGAGEKLF
TRBV1,TSSQEVGFPPSSYEQY
TRBV3-1/TRBV3-2,ASSQGSAGGGELF
TRBV11-2,ASSVGQGAGPREQY
TRBV5-5,ASSFPRGKGTLPSSYEQY
TRBV6-5,ASASSGSYEQY
TRBV6-1,ASSDRQNEKLF
TRBV6-5,ASSYSSANYGYT
TRBV5-4,ASSPWRGEAF
TRBV6-7,ASSYRDRDGYT
TRBV12-5,ASGSPGGGYT
TRBV5-1,ASFSSTDTQY